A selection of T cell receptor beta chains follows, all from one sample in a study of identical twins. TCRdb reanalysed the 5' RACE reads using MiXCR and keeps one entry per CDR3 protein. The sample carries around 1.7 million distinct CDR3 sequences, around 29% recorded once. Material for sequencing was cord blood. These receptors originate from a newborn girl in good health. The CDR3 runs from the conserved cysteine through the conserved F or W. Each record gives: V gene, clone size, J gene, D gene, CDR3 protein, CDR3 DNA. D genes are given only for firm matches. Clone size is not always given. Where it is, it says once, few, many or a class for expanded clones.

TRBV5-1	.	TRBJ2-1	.	CASSPGLAIHNEQFF	TGCGCCAGCAGCCCGGGACTTGCTATCCACAATGAGCAGTTCTTC
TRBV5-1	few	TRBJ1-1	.	CASSLASGWNTEAFF	TGCGCCAGCAGCTTGGCCTCAGGGTGGAACACTGAAGCTTTCTTT
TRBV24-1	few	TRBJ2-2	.	CATTRDRGTGELFF	TGTGCCACCACCAGGGACCGGGGAACCGGGGAGCTGTTTTTT
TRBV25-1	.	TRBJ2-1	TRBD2	CASSPVASGRVGELFF	TGTGCCAGCAGTCCGGTGGCTAGCGGGAGGGTCGGGGAGCTGTTCTTC
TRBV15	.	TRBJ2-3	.	CATSRDFTGTDTQYF	TGTGCCACCAGCAGAGATTTTACGGGCACAGATACGCAGTATTTT
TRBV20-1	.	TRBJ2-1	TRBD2	CSASGLAGGYNEQFF	TGCAGTGCTAGCGGACTAGCGGGGGGATACAATGAGCAGTTCTTC
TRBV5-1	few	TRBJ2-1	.	CASSLPNDSSSYNEQFF	TGCGCCAGCAGCTTGCCCAATGACTCGAGCTCCTACAATGAGCAGTTCTTC
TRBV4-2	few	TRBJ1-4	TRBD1	CASSPAGTGLEKLFF	TGTGCCAGCAGCCCGGCCGGGACAGGTTTGGAAAAACTGTTTTTT
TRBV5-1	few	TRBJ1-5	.	CASSSGPGNQPQHF	TGCGCCAGCAGCTCGGGACCCGGCAATCAGCCCCAGCATTTT
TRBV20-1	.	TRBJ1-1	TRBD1	CSASTRQGNTEAFF	TGCAGTGCTAGTACCCGACAGGGGAACACTGAAGCTTTCTTT
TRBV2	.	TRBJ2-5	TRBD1	CASKDPGQLQETQYF	TGTGCCAGCAAGGATCCGGGACAGCTCCAAGAGACCCAGTACTTC
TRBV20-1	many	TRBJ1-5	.	CSAREGGQPQHF	TGCAGTGCTAGAGAAGGGGGTCAGCCCCAGCATTTT
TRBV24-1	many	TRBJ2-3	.	CATSDRGRADTQYF	TGTGCCACCAGTGATAGAGGGAGAGCAGATACGCAGTATTTT
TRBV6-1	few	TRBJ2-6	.	CASSKTGSSGANVLTF	TGTGCCAGCAGTAAAACAGGCAGCTCTGGGGCCAACGTCCTGACTTTC
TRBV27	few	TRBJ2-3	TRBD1	CASSSRTGVRTDTQYF	TGTGCCAGCAGTTCCCGGACAGGGGTGCGAACAGATACGCAGTATTTT
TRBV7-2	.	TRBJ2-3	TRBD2	CASSLAAAGGETDTQYF	TGTGCCAGCAGCTTAGCGGCGGCGGGGGGGGAAACAGATACGCAGTATTTT
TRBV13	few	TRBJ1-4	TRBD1	CASSLKQGRDEKLFF	TGTGCCAGCAGCTTAAAACAGGGGCGGGATGAAAAACTGTTTTTT
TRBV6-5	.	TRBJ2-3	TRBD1	CASSYYQPGQGTDTQYF	TGTGCCAGCAGTTATTACCAACCGGGACAGGGCACAGATACGCAGTATTTT
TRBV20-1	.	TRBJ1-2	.	CSARDFAGHIYGYTF	TGCAGTGCTAGAGATTTCGCGGGACACATCTATGGCTACACCTTC
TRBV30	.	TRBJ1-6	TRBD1	CAWSTGTGNSPLHF	TGTGCCTGGAGTACCGGGACAGGGAATTCACCCCTCCACTTT
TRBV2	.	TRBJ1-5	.	CASSPSGREDQPQHF	TGTGCCAGCAGTCCAAGCGGACGGGAGGATCAGCCCCAGCATTTT
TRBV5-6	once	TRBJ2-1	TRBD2	CASSSNWRRLAGRNEQFF	TGTGCCAGCAGCTCCAATTGGAGGAGACTAGCGGGCCGCAATGAGCAGTTCTTC
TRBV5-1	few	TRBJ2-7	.	CASSLDPQSSYEQYF	TGCGCCAGCAGCTTGGACCCACAGAGCTCCTACGAGCAGTACTTC
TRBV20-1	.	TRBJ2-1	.	CSARDSLARANEQFF	TGCAGTGCTAGAGACTCCCTAGCGAGGGCCAATGAGCAGTTCTTC
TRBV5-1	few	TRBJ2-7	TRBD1	CASSFKFWIGTGHEQYF	TGCGCCAGCAGCTTCAAGTTTTGGATAGGGACAGGACACGAGCAGTACTTC
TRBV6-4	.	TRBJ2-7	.	CASRPIRDLSYEQYF	TGTGCCAGCAGACCCATCCGGGACCTTTCCTACGAGCAGTACTTC
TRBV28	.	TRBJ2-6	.	CASSSLPLSGANVLTF	TGTGCCAGCAGCTCCCTACCCCTCTCTGGGGCCAACGTCCTGACTTTC
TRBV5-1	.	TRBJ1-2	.	CASSSSDGYTF	TGCGCCAGCAGCTCCAGTGATGGCTACACCTTC
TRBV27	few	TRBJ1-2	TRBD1	CASSLYGQGYGYTF	TGTGCCAGCAGTTTATATGGACAGGGGTATGGCTACACCTTC
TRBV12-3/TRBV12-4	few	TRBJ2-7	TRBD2	CASSLQKLAGGSYGQYF	TGTGCCAGCAGTTTACAGAAACTAGCGGGAGGTTCCTACGGGCAGTACTTC
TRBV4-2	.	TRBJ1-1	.	CASSQALDPNTEAFF	TGTGCCAGCAGCCAAGCCCTGGACCCGAACACTGAAGCTTTCTTT
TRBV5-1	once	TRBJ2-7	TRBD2	CASSADSGGYNEQYF	TGCGCCAGCAGCGCCGATAGCGGGGGGTACAATGAGCAGTACTTC
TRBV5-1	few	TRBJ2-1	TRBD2	CASSFGGAGNEQFF	TGCGCCAGCAGCTTCGGGGGGGCTGGCAATGAGCAGTTCTTC
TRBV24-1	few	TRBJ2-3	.	CATSDHGTGTDTQYF	TGTGCCACCAGTGATCACGGGACTGGCACAGATACGCAGTATTTT
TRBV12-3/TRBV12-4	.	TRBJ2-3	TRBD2	CASSVAGPTDTQYF	TGTGCCAGCAGTGTAGCGGGTCCCACAGATACGCAGTATTTT
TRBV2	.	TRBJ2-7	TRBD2	CASSESGASGVAREQYF	TGTGCCAGCAGTGAATCGGGAGCTAGCGGAGTGGCCCGCGAGCAGTACTTC
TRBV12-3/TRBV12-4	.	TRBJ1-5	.	CASSRRFGQPQHF	TGTGCCAGCAGCCGACGGTTTGGGCAGCCCCAGCATTTT
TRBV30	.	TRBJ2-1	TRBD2	CAWGEMGGGYNEQFF	TGTGCCTGGGGAGAGATGGGGGGGGGCTACAATGAGCAGTTCTTC
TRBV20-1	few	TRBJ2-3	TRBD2	CSAGRSGTTDTQYF	TGCAGTGCTGGACGGAGCGGGACGACAGATACGCAGTATTTT
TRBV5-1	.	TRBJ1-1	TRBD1	CASSLGGGVGEAFF	TGCGCCAGCAGCTTGGGAGGGGGCGTTGGTGAAGCTTTCTTT
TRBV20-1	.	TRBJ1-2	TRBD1	CSAHIKGQGGYGYTF	TGCAGTGCTCATATTAAGGGACAGGGCGGCTATGGCTACACCTTC
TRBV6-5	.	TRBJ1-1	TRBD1	CTSSYNQGASTEAFF	TGTACCAGCAGTTACAATCAGGGGGCGAGCACTGAAGCTTTCTTT
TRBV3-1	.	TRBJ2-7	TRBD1	CASSQDFGTGSYEQYF	TGTGCCAGCAGCCAAGATTTTGGGACAGGCTCCTACGAGCAGTACTTC
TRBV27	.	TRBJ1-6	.	CASSPGAGQSSYNSPLHF	TGTGCCAGCAGCCCTGGGGCCGGCCAGAGCTCCTATAATTCACCCCTCCACTTT
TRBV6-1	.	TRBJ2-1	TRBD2	CASSEGTSGRKTQFF	TGTGCCAGCAGTGAGGGGACTAGCGGGAGAAAGACCCAGTTCTTC
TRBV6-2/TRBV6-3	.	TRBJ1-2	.	CASSYSTGGDYGYTF	TGTGCCAGCAGTTACTCGACAGGTGGGGACTATGGCTACACCTTC
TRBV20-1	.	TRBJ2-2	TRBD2	CSARTSGNAGELFF	TGCAGTGCCCGGACTAGCGGGAACGCCGGGGAGCTGTTTTTT